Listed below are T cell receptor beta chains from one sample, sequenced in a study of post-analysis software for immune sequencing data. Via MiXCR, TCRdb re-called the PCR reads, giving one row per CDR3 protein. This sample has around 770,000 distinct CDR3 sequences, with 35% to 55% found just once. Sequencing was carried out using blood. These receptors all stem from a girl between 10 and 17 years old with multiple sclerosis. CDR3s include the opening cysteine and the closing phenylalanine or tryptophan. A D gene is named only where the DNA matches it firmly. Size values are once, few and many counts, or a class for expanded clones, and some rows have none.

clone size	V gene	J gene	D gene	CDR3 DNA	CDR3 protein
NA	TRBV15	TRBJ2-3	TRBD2	TGTGCCACCAGCAGAGAGGCAGCGGGAGCGGGGAATACGCAGTATTTT	CATSREAAGAGNTQYF
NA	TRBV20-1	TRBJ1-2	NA	TGCAGTGAGGGGCGTCTTATAAACTATGGCTACACCTTC	CSEGRLINYGYTF
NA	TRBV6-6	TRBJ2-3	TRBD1	TGTGCCAGCAGTCGCCTCCAGGGGGCTAGCACAGATACGCAGTATTTT	CASSRLQGASTDTQYF
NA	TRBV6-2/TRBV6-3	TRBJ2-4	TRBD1	TGTGCCAGCAGACCCCGGGACAGAAGTTTGAAAAACATTCAGTACTTC	CASRPRDRSLKNIQYF
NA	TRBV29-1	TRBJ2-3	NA	TGCAGCGTTTCCGGGACTCCCGCAGATACGCAGTATTTT	CSVSGTPADTQYF
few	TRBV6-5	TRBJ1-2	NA	TGTGCCAGCAGCTTACACCGACAGGACCAAAACTATGGCTACACCTTC	CASSLHRQDQNYGYTF
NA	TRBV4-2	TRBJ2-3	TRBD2	TGTGCCAGCAGCCCCCGGACTAGCGGAATCACAGATACGCAGTATTTT	CASSPRTSGITDTQYF
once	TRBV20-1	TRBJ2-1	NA	TGCAGTGCTAGTATAGACGGCTCGCGTCGATCTTACAATGAGCAGTTCTTC	CSASIDGSRRSYNEQFF
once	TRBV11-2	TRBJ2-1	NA	TGTGCCAGCAGCCCCCAGGCCGGTCCAAACAATGAGCAGTTCTTC	CASSPQAGPNNEQFF
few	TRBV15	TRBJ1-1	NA	TGTGCCACCAGCAGACGGGCGAACACTGAAGCTTTCTTT	CATSRRANTEAFF
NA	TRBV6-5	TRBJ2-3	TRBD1	TGTGCCAGCAGTACCGGACAGGGGGTGCCGGATACGCAGTATTTT	CASSTGQGVPDTQYF
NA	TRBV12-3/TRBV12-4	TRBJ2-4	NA	TGTGCCAGCACCCTTATGGCAGGAAGAAACATTCAGTACTTC	CASTLMAGRNIQYF
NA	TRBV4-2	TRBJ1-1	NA	TGTGCCAGCAGCCAATACCAGGCGGGTCGGGCTTTCTTT	CASSQYQAGRAFF
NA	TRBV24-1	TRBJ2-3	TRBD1	TGTGCCACCGCGAAAGGACAGGGGTTCTTAGATACGCAGTATTTT	CATAKGQGFLDTQYF
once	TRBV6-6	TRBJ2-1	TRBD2	TGTGCCAGCACCGCTAGCGGGAGGGTCCGTGGAGACAATGAGCAGTTCTTC	CASTASGRVRGDNEQFF
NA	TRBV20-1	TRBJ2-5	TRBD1	TGCAGTGCTAGAGATTGGACAGGGGGCGGCCAGACCCAGTACTTC	CSARDWTGGGQTQYF
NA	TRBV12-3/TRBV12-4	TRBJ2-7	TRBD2	TGTGCCAGCTCCCGGGAGGGCGGCCCCTACAATGAGCAGTACTTC	CASSREGGPYNEQYF
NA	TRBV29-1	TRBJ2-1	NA	TGCAGCGTTGAGATTAGTAAAGAGACCCAGTTCTTC	CSVEISKETQFF
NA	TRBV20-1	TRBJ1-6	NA	TGCAGTGCTAGCCCCCCTTCGTCTGGCAATTCACCCCTCCACTTT	CSASPPSSGNSPLHF
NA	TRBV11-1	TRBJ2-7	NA	TGTGCCAGCAGCTTAGAAGGACAGTCTTCCGACGAGCAGTACTTC	CASSLEGQSSDEQYF
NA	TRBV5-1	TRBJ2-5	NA	TGCGCCAGCAGCTTGGGGTCCAAAGAGACCCAGTACTTC	CASSLGSKETQYF
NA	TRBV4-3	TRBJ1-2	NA	TGCGCCAGCAGCCAAGATAGGAGGGTTGGAGGCTACACCTTC	CASSQDRRVGGYTF
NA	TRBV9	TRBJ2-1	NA	TGTGCCAGCAGCGTAGGGGCGGAGATCGGCATGAGTGAGCAGTTCTTC	CASSVGAEIGMSEQFF
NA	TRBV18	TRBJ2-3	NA	TGTGCCAGCTCACACACAGGGTATACAGATACGCAGTATTTT	CASSHTGYTDTQYF
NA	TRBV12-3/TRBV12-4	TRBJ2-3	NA	TGTGCCAGCAGTTTGCGGGAAGTAGGCACAGATACGCAGTATTTT	CASSLREVGTDTQYF
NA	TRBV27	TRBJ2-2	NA	TGTGCCACCTTACCACTGATCGCGAACACCGGGGAGCTGTTTTTT	CATLPLIANTGELFF
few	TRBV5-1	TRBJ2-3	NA	TGCGCCAGCAGCTTGAACTTCTCACCCACAGATACGCAGTATTTT	CASSLNFSPTDTQYF